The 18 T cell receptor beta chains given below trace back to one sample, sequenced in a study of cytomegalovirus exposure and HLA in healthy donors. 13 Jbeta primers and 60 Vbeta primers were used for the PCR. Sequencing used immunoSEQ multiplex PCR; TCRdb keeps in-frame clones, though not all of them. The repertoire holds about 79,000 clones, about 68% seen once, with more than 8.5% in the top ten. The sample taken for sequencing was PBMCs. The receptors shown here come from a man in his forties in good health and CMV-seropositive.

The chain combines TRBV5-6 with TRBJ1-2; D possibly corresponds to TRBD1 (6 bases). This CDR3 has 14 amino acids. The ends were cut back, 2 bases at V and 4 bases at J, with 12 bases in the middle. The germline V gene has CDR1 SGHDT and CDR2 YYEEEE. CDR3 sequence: CASSLNGQPYGYTF. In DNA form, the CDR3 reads TGTGCCAGCAGCTTAAACGGACAGCCCTATGGCTACACCTTC.

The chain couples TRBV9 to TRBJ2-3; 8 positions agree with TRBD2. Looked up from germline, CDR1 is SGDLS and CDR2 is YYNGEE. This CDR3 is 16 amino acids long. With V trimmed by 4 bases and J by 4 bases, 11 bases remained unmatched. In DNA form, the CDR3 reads TGTGCCAGCAGCCAGTCGGGGGGGGGCCGTCCAGATACGCAGTATTTT. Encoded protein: CASSQSGGGRPDTQYF.

The CDR3 DNA reads as TGTGCCAGCAGTGTGGCGGGAGGGCCGTCTCGAGAGCAGTACTTC. It specifies CASSVAGGPSREQYF. The rearrangement joins TRBV9 to TRBJ2-7; TRBD2 aligns across 9 bases. CDR1 is SGDLS and CDR2 is YYNGEE in the germline V gene. The junction had 13 bases not matched to a gene; V was cut back by 5 bases and J by 7 bases. This CDR3 region has 15 residues. The full variable domain, rest sourced from reference TRBV9 and TRBJ2-7, is DSGVTQTPKHLITATGQRVTLRCSPRSGDLSVYWYQQSLDQGLQFLIQYYNGEERAKGNILERFSAQQFPDLHSELNLSSLELGDSALYFCASSVAGGPSREQYFGPGTRLTVT.

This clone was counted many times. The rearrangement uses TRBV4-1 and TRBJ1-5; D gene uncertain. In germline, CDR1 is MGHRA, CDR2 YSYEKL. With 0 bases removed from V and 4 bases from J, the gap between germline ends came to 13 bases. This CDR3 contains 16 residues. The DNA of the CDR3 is TGCGCCAGCAGCCAAGAGGAGATAGCTCTAAATCAGCCCCAGCATTTT. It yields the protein CASSQEEIALNQPQHF.

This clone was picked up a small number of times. CDR3 nucleotides: TGCAGCGTGACACAGGGGGCTGGAAACACCATATATTTT. Its translation is CSVTQGAGNTIYF. V usage is TRBV29-1 and J usage is TRBJ1-3; 8 nucleotides align to TRBD1. The CDR3 consists of 13 residues. Germline CDR1 is SQVTM and CDR2 is ANQGSEA. The V segment lost 6 bases and the J segment 2 bases; nucleotides outside the gene matches: 3.

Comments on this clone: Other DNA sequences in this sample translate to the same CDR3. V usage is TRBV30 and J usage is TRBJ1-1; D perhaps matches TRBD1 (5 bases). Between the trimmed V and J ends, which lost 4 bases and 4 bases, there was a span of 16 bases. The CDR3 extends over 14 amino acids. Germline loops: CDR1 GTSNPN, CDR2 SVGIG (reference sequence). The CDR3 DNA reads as TGTGCCTGGACCCCGACAGTCCCGGGCACTGAAGCTTTCTTT. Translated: CAWTPTVPGTEAFF.

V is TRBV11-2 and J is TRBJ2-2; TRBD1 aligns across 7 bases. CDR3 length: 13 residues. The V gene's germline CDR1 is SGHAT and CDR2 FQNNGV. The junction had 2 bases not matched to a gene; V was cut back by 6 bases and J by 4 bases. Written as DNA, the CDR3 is TGTGCCAGCAGTACAGGGGTCACCGGGGAGCTGTTTTTT. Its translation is CASSTGVTGELFF.

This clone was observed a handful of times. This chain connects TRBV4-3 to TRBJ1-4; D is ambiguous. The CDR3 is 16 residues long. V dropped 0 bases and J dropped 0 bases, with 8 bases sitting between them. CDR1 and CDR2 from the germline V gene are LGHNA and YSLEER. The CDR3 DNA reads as TGCGCCAGCAGCCAAGATCGACACCCAACTAATGAAAAACTGTTTTTT. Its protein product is CASSQDRHPTNEKLFF.

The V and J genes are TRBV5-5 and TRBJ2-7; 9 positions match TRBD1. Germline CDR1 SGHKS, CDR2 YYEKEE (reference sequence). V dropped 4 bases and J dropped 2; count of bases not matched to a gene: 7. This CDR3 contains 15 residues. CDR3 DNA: TGTGCCAGCAGCGCCCCGGGACAGGGAACCTACGAGCAGTACTTC. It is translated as CASSAPGQGTYEQYF.

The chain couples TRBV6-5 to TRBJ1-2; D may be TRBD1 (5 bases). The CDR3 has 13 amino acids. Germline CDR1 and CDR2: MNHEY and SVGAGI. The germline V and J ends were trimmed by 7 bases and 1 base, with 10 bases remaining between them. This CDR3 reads CASTVTVNYGYTF. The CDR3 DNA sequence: TGTGCCAGCACTGTGACAGTTAACTATGGCTACACCTTC.

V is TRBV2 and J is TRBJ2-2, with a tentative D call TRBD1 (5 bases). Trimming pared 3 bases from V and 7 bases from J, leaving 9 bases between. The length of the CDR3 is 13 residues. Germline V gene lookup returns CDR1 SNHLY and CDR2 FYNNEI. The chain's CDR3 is CASSDRVVGELFF. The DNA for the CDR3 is TGTGCCAGCAGTGACAGGGTGGTCGGGGAGCTGTTTTTT.

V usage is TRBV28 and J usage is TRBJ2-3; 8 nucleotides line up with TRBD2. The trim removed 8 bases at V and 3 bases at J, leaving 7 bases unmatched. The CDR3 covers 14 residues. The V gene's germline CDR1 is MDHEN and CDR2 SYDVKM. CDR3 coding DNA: TGTGCCAGCGTCGCGGGGGGCCCTACAGATACGCAGTATTTT. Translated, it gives CASVAGGPTDTQYF.

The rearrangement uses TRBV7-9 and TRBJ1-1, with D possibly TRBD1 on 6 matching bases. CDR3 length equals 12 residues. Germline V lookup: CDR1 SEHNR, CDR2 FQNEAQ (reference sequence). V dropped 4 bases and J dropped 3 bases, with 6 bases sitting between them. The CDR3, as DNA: TGTGCCAGCAGCTACAGGGACACTGAAGCTTTCTTT. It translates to CASSYRDTEAFF.

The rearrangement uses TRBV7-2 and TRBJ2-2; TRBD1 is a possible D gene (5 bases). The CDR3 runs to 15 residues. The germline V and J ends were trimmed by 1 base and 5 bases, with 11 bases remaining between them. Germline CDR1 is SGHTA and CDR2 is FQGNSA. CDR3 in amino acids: CASSLDDRDTGELFF. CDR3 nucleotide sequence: TGTGCCAGCAGCTTAGACGACAGAGATACCGGGGAGCTGTTTTTT.

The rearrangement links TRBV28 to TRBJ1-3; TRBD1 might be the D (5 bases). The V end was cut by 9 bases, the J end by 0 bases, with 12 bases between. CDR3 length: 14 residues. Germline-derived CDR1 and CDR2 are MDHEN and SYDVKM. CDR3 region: CASNRGFSGNTIYF. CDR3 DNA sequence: TGTGCCAGTAATAGGGGATTCTCTGGAAACACCATATATTTT.

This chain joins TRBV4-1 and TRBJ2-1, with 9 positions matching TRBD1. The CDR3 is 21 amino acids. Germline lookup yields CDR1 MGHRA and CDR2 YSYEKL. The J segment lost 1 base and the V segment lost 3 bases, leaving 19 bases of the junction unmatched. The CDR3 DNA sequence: TGCGCCAGCAGCCAGGAGGGGACAGGGTTTGACGCGCGGGCGTCCTACAATGAGCAGTTCTTC. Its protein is CASSQEGTGFDARASYNEQFF.

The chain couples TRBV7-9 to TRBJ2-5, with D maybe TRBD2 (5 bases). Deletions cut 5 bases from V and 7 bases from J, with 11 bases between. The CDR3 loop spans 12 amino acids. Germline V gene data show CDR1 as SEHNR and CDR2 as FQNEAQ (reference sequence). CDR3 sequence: CASSIDEGTQYF. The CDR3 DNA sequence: TGTGCCAGCAGCATCGACGAGGGGACCCAGTACTTC.

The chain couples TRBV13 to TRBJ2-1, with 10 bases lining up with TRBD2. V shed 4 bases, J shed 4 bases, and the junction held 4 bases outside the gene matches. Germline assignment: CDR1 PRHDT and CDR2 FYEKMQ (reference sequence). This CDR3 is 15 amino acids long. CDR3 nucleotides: TGTGCCAGCAGCTCCGGGACTAGCGTATACAATGAGCAGTTCTTC. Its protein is CASSSGTSVYNEQFF.